The present entry profiles one T cell receptor (beta chain) with its context. Germline V gives CDR1 SGHRS, CDR2 YFSETQ. Trimming cost V 0 bases and J 10 bases, with 17 bases left between them. This CDR3 comprises 15 residues. Original analysis: Reference gene primers were amplified, and this amplification served to estimate nucleated cell counts. The assay was immunoSEQ multiplex PCR, and TCRdb's table has in-frame clones only and misses some. V and J calls and clone size come straight from that table; D and trimming were deduced from the DNA. The data show over 45,000 clones, with approximately 88% seen just once and roughly three fifths held by the top ten. This entry belongs to a study of blood T cell repertoires in COVID-19. The overall study: Samples representing acute and convalescent COVID-19 were sourced from the United States, Italy and Spain.

Sequencing was done on a sample of peripheral blood. J is TRBJ2-1 and V is TRBV5-1, with D possibly matching TRBD1 (6 bases). The receptor's source is a man between 65 and 85 years old with acute or convalescent COVID-19. CDR3 bases: TGCGCCAGCAGCTTGGTAGCGACTACCCAGGGGGAGCAGTTCTTC. Amino acid sequence: CASSLVATTQGEQFF.